This T cell receptor beta chain was sequenced during a study of blood T cell repertoires in COVID-19. Study at large: COVID-19 samples collected from the United States, Italy and Spain covered acute and convalescent phases. T cells, B-cell-depleted T cells, or PBMCs provided the cDNA or gDNA that served as material.

CDR3 length: 14 amino acids. V was trimmed by 0 bases and J by 8 bases, leaving 12 bases between them. The germline gives CDR1 LGHNA, CDR2 YNFKEQ. In the authors' workflow: Using reference gene primer amplification, nucleated cell counts were estimated. Sequenced by immunoSEQ multiplex PCR; TCRdb stores in-frame clones only, minus some. The DNA was the basis for D and trimming; V, J and clone size are from that table. The sample has some 66,000 clones; 70% to 90% are singletons. The rearrangement uses TRBV4-2 and TRBJ2-3, with TRBD2 as a possible D gene (6 bases). This sequence was found in a human donor with active COVID-19. The donor label of this sample is uncertain. Sequenced: peripheral blood. The CDR3 spells CASSQDLGGGTQYF. The DNA for the CDR3 is TGTGCCAGCAGCCAAGATCTGGGGGGTGGTACGCAGTATTTT.